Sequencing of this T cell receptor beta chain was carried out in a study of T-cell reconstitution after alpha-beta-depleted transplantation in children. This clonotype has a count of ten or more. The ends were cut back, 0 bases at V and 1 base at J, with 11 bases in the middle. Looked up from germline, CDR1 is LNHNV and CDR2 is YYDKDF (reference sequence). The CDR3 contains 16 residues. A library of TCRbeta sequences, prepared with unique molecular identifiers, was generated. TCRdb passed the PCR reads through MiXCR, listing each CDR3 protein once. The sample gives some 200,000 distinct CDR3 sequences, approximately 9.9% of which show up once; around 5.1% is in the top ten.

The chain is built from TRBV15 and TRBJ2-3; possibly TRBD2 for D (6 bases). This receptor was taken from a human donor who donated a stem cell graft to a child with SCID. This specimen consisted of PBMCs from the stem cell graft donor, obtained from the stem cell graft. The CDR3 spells CATSRDRGGGTDTQYF. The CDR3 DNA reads TGTGCCACCAGCAGAGATCGTGGCGGGGGCACAGATACGCAGTATTTT.